This record concerns one TCR beta chain sequence. This record comes from a study of Graves' ophthalmopathy and Graves' hyperthyroidism. Looking at the study overall: Peripheral blood sampling occurred at initial diagnosis, before any treatment.

The TCR beta CDR3 regions underwent amplification from RNA transcripts. HTBI-primed RT-PCR formed the first round, and a multiplex PCR formed the second. TCRdb reanalysed the multiplex PCR reads using MiXCR and keeps one entry per CDR3 protein. This sample has 300,000 to 400,000 distinct CDR3 sequences, with about a sixth found just once. For donors with ophthalmopathy, the disease showed moderate-to-severe activity, reached CAS ≥3 and NOSPECS ≥4, and had lasted under 3 months. Additional autoimmune diseases, uncontrolled infections, pregnancy or lactation disqualified patients. Clinicians diagnosed using symptoms, serum thyroxine, TRAb, thyroid ultrasound and orbital computed tomography. CDR3 length: 13 amino acids. The V and J ends lost 1 base and 6 bases respectively, with 9 bases between them. The germline V gene has CDR1 SEHNR and CDR2 FQNEAQ (reference sequence).

The TCR originated in an adult man with Graves' ophthalmopathy. Sequencing was carried out using peripheral blood. The chain combines TRBV7-9 with TRBJ1-1; D gene uncertain. The CDR3 coding sequence is TGTGCCAGCAGCTTAGGGGAACAGCCTGAAGCTTTCTTT. It translates to CASSLGEQPEAFF.